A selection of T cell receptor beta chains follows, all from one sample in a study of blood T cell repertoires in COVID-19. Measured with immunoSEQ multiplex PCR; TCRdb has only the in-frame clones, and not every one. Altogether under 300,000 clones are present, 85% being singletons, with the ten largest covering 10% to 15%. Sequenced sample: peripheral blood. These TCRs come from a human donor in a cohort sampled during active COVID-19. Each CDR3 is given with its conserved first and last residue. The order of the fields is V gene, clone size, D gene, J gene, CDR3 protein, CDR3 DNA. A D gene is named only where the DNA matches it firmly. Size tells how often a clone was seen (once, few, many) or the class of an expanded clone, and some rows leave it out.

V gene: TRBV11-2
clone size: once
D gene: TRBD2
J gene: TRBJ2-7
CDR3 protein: CASSITSGSGEQYF
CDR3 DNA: TGTGCCAGCAGCATCACTAGCGGGAGTGGAGAGCAGTACTTC

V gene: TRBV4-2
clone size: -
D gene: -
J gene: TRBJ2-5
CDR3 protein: CASSQDVLGGTQYF
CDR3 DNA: TGTGCCAGCAGCCAAGATGTTCTCGGAGGGACCCAGTACTTC

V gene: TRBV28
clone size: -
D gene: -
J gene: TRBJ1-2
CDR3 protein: CASSLQYGYTF
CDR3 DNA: TGTGCCAGCAGTTTACAATATGGCTACACCTTC

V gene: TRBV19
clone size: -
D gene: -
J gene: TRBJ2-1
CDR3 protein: CASKFAGRNEQFF
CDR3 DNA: TGTGCCAGTAAGTTCGCAGGGAGGAATGAGCAGTTCTTC

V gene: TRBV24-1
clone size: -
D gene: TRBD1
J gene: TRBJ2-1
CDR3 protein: CATSDFRTGHNNEQFF
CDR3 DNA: TGTGCCACCAGTGATTTCCGGACAGGGCACAACAATGAGCAGTTCTTC

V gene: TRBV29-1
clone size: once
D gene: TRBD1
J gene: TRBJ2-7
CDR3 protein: CSVHTGTGGAEQYF
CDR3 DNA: TGCAGCGTACACACAGGGACAGGGGGCGCCGAGCAGTACTTC

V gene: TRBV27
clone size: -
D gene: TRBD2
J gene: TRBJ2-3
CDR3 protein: CASRTLAAGGTDTQYF
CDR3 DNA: TGTGCCAGCAGAACTCTAGCGGCGGGGGGCACAGATACGCAGTATTTT

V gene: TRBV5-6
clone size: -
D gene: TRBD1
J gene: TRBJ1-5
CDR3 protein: CASSLRGTGVNQPQHF
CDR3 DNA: TGTGCCAGCAGCTTGCGTGGGACAGGGGTAAATCAGCCCCAGCATTTT

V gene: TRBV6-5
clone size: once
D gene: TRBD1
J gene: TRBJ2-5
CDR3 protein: CASSFNRDRPHETQYF
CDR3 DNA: TGTGCCAGCAGTTTTAACCGGGACAGGCCCCACGAGACCCAGTACTTC

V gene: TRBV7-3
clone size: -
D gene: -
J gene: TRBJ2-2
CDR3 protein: CASSSLLGELFF
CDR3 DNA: TGTGCCAGCAGCTCCCTTCTCGGGGAGCTGTTTTTT

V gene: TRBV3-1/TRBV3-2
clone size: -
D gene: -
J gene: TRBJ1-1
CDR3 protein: CASSQWRSGLNTEAFF
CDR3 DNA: TGTGCCAGCAGCCAATGGCGTAGCGGGTTGAACACTGAAGCTTTCTTT

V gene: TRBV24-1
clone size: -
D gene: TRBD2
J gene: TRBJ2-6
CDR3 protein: CATSDSGLARAPNSGANVLTF
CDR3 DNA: TGTGCCACCAGTGATTCGGGACTAGCACGAGCCCCCAACTCTGGGGCCAACGTCCTGACTTTC

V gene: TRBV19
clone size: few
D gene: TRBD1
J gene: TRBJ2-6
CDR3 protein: CASSLGQGLGVLTF
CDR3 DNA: TGTGCCAGTAGCTTGGGACAGGGCTTGGGCGTCCTGACTTTC

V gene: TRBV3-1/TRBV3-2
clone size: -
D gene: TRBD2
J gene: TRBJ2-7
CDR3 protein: CASSQAGTSVTEQYF
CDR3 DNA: TGTGCCAGCAGCCAAGCCGGGACTAGCGTCACGGAGCAGTACTTC

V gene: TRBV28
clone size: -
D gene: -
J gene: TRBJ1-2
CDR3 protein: CASTRFPRIYGYTF
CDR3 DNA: TGTGCCAGCACCCGGTTCCCGCGAATCTATGGCTACACCTTC

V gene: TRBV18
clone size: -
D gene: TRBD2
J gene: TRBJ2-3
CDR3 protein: CASSPPWGGGTDTQYF
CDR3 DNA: TGTGCCAGCTCACCACCCTGGGGGGGAGGCACAGATACGCAGTATTTT

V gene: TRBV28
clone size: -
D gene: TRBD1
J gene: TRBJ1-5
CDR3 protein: CASSTGQGNNQPQHF
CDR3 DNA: TGTGCCAGCAGTACTGGACAGGGCAACAATCAGCCCCAGCATTTT

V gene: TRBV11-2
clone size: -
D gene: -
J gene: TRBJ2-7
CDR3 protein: CASSLSTGKAGEQYF
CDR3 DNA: TGTGCCAGCAGCTTATCGACAGGGAAAGCGGGCGAGCAGTACTTC

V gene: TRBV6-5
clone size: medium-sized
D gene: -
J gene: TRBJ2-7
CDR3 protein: CASTPGGLSSYEQYF
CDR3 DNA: TGTGCCAGCACCCCCGGGGGGCTCAGCTCCTACGAGCAGTACTTC

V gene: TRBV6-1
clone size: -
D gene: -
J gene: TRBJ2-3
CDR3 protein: CASNFGGADTDTQYF
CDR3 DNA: TGTGCCAGCAACTTTGGGGGGGCGGACACAGATACGCAGTATTTT

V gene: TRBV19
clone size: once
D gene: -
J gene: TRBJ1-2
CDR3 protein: CASRRTRQDGYTF
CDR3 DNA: TGTGCCAGTAGGCGCACCCGACAGGATGGCTACACCTTC

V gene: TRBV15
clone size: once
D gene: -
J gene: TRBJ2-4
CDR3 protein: CATSRARVEDFRIQYF
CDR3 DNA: TGTGCCACCAGCAGAGCACGGGTTGAGGATTTTAGGATTCAGTACTTC

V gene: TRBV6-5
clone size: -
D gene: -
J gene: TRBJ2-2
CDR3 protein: CASRSLDTGELFF
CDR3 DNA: TGTGCCAGCAGATCCCTAGACACCGGGGAGCTGTTTTTT

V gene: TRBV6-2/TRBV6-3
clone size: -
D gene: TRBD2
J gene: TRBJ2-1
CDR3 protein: CASSYSRLAGTRVNEQFF
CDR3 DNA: TGTGCCAGCAGTTACTCCCGACTAGCGGGGACTAGGGTCAATGAGCAGTTCTTC

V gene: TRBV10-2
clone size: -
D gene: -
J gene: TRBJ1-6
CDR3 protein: CASSEQGFNSPLHF
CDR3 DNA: TGCGCCAGCAGTGAGCAGGGGTTCAATTCACCCCTCCACTTT

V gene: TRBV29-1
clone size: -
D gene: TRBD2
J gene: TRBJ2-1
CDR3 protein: CSVELAGAYNEQFF
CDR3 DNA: TGCAGCGTTGAACTAGCGGGGGCCTACAATGAGCAGTTCTTC

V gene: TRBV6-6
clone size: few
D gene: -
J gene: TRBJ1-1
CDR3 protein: CASSHQGYTEAFF
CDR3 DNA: TGTGCCAGCAGTCATCAGGGGTACACTGAAGCTTTCTTT

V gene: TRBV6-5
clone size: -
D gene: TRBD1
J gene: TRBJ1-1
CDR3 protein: CASSYTRGRNTEAFF
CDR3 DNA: TGTGCCAGCAGTTACACCAGGGGGCGGAACACTGAAGCTTTCTTT

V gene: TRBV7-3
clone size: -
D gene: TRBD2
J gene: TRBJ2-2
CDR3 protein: CASSRGVAGVTGELFF
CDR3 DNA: TGTGCCAGCAGCCGCGGGGTAGCGGGAGTTACCGGGGAGCTGTTTTTT

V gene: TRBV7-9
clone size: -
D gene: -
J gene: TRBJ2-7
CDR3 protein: CASSLGPGVYEQYF
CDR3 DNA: TGTGCCAGCAGCTTAGGTCCGGGGGTCTACGAGCAGTACTTC

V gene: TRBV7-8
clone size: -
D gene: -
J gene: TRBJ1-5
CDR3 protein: CASSLTEYNQPQHF
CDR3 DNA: TGTGCCAGCAGCTTGACAGAATACAATCAGCCCCAGCATTTT

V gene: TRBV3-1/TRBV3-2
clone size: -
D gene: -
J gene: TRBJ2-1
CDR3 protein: CASSQGRAYNEQFF
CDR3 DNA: TGTGCCAGCAGCCAAGGGAGGGCCTACAATGAGCAGTTCTTC

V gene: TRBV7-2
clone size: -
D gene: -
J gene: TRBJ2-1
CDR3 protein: CASSLLALFYNEQFF
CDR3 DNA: TGTGCCAGCAGCTTATTGGCCCTTTTTTACAATGAGCAGTTCTTC

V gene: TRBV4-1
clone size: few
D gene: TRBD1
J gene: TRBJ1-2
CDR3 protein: CASSQGDRVGGYTF
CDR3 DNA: TGCGCCAGCAGCCAAGGGGACAGGGTGGGGGGCTACACCTTC

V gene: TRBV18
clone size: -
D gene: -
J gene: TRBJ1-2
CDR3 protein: CASSPDFYGYTF
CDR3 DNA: TGTGCCAGCTCACCTGACTTCTATGGCTACACCTTC

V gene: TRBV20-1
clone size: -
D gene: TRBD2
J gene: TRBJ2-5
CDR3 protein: CSASGLAGGQETQYF
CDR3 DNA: TGCAGTGCTAGTGGACTAGCGGGAGGGCAAGAGACCCAGTACTTC